The rows below give T cell receptor beta chains drawn from one sample of a study of cytomegalovirus exposure and HLA in healthy donors. The method was immunoSEQ multiplex PCR; TCRdb's version includes in-frame clones alone and lacks a portion of them. The repertoire has some 140,000 clones, roughly three quarters of them found once; the top ten carry 2.5% to 3.5%. The sample consisted of PBMCs. The receptors derive from a female donor in good health and CMV-seronegative. CDR3s include the opening cysteine and the closing phenylalanine or tryptophan. The D gene is left open where the match is weak. Clone size appears in some rows only: once, few, many, or a class for an expanded clone.

TRBJ2-7,TRBD1,14,TRBV10-2,NA,TGCGCCAGCAAGCGGGGACAGGGGTCTTACGAGCAGTACTTC,CASKRGQGSYEQYF
TRBJ2-7,TRBD1,16,TRBV6-6,NA,TGTGCCAGCAGCCCACCCGGGACAGGGCTCTTTAAGAAGCAGTACTTC,CASSPPGTGLFKKQYF
TRBJ2-7,TRBD1,12,TRBV28,NA,TGTGCCAGCCAGGACAGGTTAGAGTGGCAGTACTTC,CASQDRLEWQYF
TRBJ2-2,NA,12,TRBV2,NA,TGTGCCAGTAGTCTTATTGCAGGGTGGCTGTTTTTT,CASSLIAGWLFF
TRBJ1-1,NA,13,TRBV7-2,NA,TGTGCCAGCAGCCGAGACAGTTACACTGAAGCTTTCTTT,CASSRDSYTEAFF
TRBJ1-2,TRBD1,15,TRBV6-6,NA,TGTGCCAGCAGTATTACAGGGGGCGCCGGCTATGGCTACACCTTC,CASSITGGAGYGYTF
TRBJ2-1,NA,15,TRBV12-5,NA,TGTGCTAGCCGGGGGGTCCAGGGGTTCTACAATGAGCAGTTCTTC,CASRGVQGFYNEQFF
TRBJ1-2,TRBD1,11,TRBV30,NA,TGTGCCTACACAGGACAGGGAGGCTACACCTTC,CAYTGQGGYTF
TRBJ1-5,TRBD1,15,TRBV30,NA,TGTGCCTGGAGTTCCTCGCGGACAGGAAATCAGCCCCAGCATTTT,CAWSSSRTGNQPQHF
TRBJ1-5,NA,13,TRBV18,NA,TGTGCCAGCTCACCTGGCAGCAATCAGCCCCAGCATTTT,CASSPGSNQPQHF
TRBJ2-7,NA,15,TRBV7-2,NA,TGTGCCAGCAGCCCCGGTTGGGGGCAGGGCTACGAGCAGTACTTC,CASSPGWGQGYEQYF
TRBJ1-1,NA,13,TRBV4-1,once,TGCGCCAGCAGCCAAGCCCAGGATAAGGAAGCTTTCTTT,CASSQAQDKEAFF
TRBJ2-7,NA,14,TRBV4-1,NA,TGCGCCAGCAGCCAAGAAGGGAGCTCCTACGAGCAGTACTTC,CASSQEGSSYEQYF
TRBJ2-1,TRBD2,15,TRBV6-5,NA,TGTGCCAGCAGGGTAGCGGGAGGCGTTTACAATGAGCAGTTCTTC,CASRVAGGVYNEQFF
TRBJ2-3,NA,14,TRBV29-1,once,TGCAGCGCCCCCTTTTCGGGGGGCTCAGATACGCAGTATTTT,CSAPFSGGSDTQYF
TRBJ2-3,TRBD2,15,TRBV4-1,once,TGCGCCAGCAGCCAACTAGCGGGAGCGGGGGATACGCAGTATTTT,CASSQLAGAGDTQYF